The 23 T cell receptor beta chains in this list originate from one sample, sequenced in a study of T cell responses to AZD1222 COVID-19 vaccine. Clones were read by immunoSEQ multiplex PCR, and TCRdb kept only the in-frame ones, dropping some. This table has around 140,000 clones, 80% to 95% appearing once. The specimen comprised peripheral blood, sampled on day 0 of AZD1222 vaccination. These receptors were obtained from an adult in good health.

This chain connects TRBV10-2 to TRBJ1-2; D gene ambiguous. The CDR3 loop spans 13 amino acids. The germline CDR1 and CDR2 sequences are WSHSY and SAAADI. Between the trimmed V and J ends, which lost 6 bases and 8 bases, there was a span of 16 bases. The CDR3 protein is CASSEGGGGGYTF. The CDR3 coding sequence is TGCGCCAGCAGCGAAGGCGGCGGTGGAGGCTACACCTTC.

The chain links TRBV24-1 to TRBJ2-5; possibly TRBD1 for D (6 bases). The germline CDR1 and CDR2 sequences are KGHDR and SFDVKD. CDR3 size: 14 residues. Trimming took off 4 bases at V and 7 bases at J, with 15 bases between the two ends. CDR3 amino acids: CATSEPGQSGTQYF. The CDR3, as DNA: TGTGCCACCAGTGAGCCGGGACAAAGTGGGACCCAGTACTTC.

V and J are TRBV21-1 and TRBJ2-6; no DNA check was done on the table's D call, TRBD2. TRBV21-1 represents a pseudogene. The CDR3 consists of 18 residues. The DNA of the CDR3 is TGTGCCAGCAGCAAAGTTGGAGGGCCTCCACCTGGGGCCAACGTCCTGACTTTC. This codes for CASSKVGGPPPGANVLTF.

The chain carries TRBV7-9 and TRBJ2-1; D may be TRBD2 (6 bases). V was shortened by 1 base and J by 7 bases, with 11 bases between the two germline ends. Germline assignment: CDR1 SEHNR and CDR2 FQNEAQ (reference sequence). The CDR3 length is 14 residues. The CDR3 sequence is CASSLGPRGNEQFF. DNA of the CDR3: TGTGCCAGCAGCTTAGGGCCGCGGGGTAATGAGCAGTTCTTC.

The J gene is TRBJ2-5, the V gene TRBV4-2; D gene unclear. The CDR3 has 15 amino acids. Germline V gene data show CDR1 as LGHNA and CDR2 as YNFKEQ. Trimming removed 0 bases from V and 0 bases from J, with 8 bases in between. The CDR3 nucleotides read TGTGCCAGCAGCCAAGAGCCTTCGTACCAAGAGACCCAGTACTTC. Encoded protein: CASSQEPSYQETQYF.

DNA for the CDR3: TGTGCCAGCTCACCATTCGGACAGCTCAGCTCCTATAATTCACCCCTCCACTTT. It yields the protein CASSPFGQLSSYNSPLHF. The chain carries TRBV18 and TRBJ1-6; D perhaps matches TRBD1 (6 bases). This CDR3 has 18 residues. The germline V and J ends were trimmed by 2 bases and 0 bases, with 14 bases remaining between them. Germline CDR1 KGHSH, CDR2 LQKENI.

The J gene is TRBJ2-1, the V gene TRBV19; 8 bases agree with TRBD2. The CDR3 loop spans 15 amino acids. V lost 9 bases, J lost 6 bases, and 13 bases stayed unmatched. Germline loops: CDR1 LNHDA, CDR2 SQIVND (reference sequence). As DNA, the CDR3 is TGTGCCAGCAGTGGATCTGGTCTAGCGGGCAATGAGCAGTTCTTC. It encodes CASSGSGLAGNEQFF.

Written as DNA, the CDR3 is TGCGCCAGCAGCTTGGTGTTGTCTAACTATGGCTACACCTTC. It yields the protein CASSLVLSNYGYTF. The gene calls are TRBV5-1 and TRBJ1-2; D gene unclear. CDR1 is SGHRS and CDR2 is YFSETQ in the germline V gene. V shed 0 bases and J shed 0 bases, with 6 bases lying between them. The CDR3 length is 14 residues.

This clone has just a few counts. The V and J genes are TRBV6-1 and TRBJ1-4; D perhaps matches TRBD1 (6 bases). The CDR3 runs to 15 residues. CDR1 and CDR2 (germline): MNHNS, SASEGT. V lost 2 bases and J lost 7, with 14 bases in between. CDR3 region: CASSEQAGEGEKLFF. For the CDR3, the DNA is TGTGCCAGCAGTGAACAGGCAGGGGAGGGTGAAAAACTGTTTTTT.

The rearrangement joins TRBV11-3 to TRBJ2-7; D ambiguous. The CDR3 extends over 13 amino acids. Germline lookup yields CDR1 SGHNT and CDR2 YENEEA. Trimming removed 5 bases from V and 0 bases from J, with 8 bases in between. This CDR3 reads CASSTGLSYEQYF. DNA of the CDR3: TGTGCCAGCAGCACGGGTCTCTCCTACGAGCAGTACTTC.

The chain recombines TRBV9 with TRBJ2-1; 14 nucleotides line up with TRBD2. The V gene's germline CDR1 is SGDLS and CDR2 YYNGEE. V shed 5 bases, J shed 6 bases, and the junction held 10 bases outside the gene matches. This CDR3 has 17 amino acids. CDR3 in amino acids: CASSLTSGRVPTNEQFF. CDR3 DNA: TGTGCCAGCAGTCTGACTAGCGGGAGGGTCCCCACCAATGAGCAGTTCTTC.

This chain connects TRBV5-8 to TRBJ2-7; TRBD1 aligns across 7 bases. The CDR3 sequence is 14 residues long. Germline loops: CDR1 SGHTS, CDR2 YDEGEE. J was trimmed by 2 bases and V by 4 bases; bases with no gene match: 6. The CDR3 DNA follows: TGTGCCAGCAGCCGGGACAGCGGAACCTACGAGCAGTACTTC. Translating gives CASSRDSGTYEQYF.

V is TRBV7-2 and J is TRBJ2-1, with 7 bases that match TRBD1. This CDR3 comprises 15 residues. Looked up from germline, CDR1 is SGHTA and CDR2 is FQGNSA. J lost 5 bases, V lost 5 bases, and 9 bases had no gene match. CDR3 loop: CASSPRGQMNNEQFF. As DNA, the CDR3 is TGTGCCAGCAGCCCTAGGGGACAGATGAACAATGAGCAGTTCTTC.

The genes are TRBV3-1 (or the pseudogene TRBV3-2) and TRBJ2-7; D not certain. Trimming removed 3 bases at V and 2 bases at J, with 11 bases between. Per the germline V gene, CDR1 is LGHDT and CDR2 is YNNKEL (reference sequence). CDR3 size: 14 residues. The CDR3: CASSHVPSTYEQYF. The CDR3 DNA reads TGTGCCAGCAGCCATGTCCCCAGCACCTACGAGCAGTACTTC.

This sequence joins TRBV28 and TRBJ2-5; D unclear. This CDR3 spans 13 amino acids. The V and J ends lost 5 bases and 7 bases respectively, with 14 bases between them. Germline V CDR1 and CDR2: MDHEN, SYDVKM. CDR3 sequence (DNA): TGTGCCAGCAGTCCCCCTGCCCCAGGGACCCAGTACTTC. This sequence encodes CASSPPAPGTQYF.

The V gene is TRBV24-1, the J gene TRBJ2-1; 7 bases align to TRBD2. Germline V gene data show CDR1 as KGHDR and CDR2 as SFDVKD. This CDR3 has 16 amino acids. V lost 1 base and J lost 6; bases outside the gene matches: 8. Written as DNA, the CDR3 is TGTGCCACCAGTGATTTTCTCCCGACTAGCCGCAATGAGCAGTTCTTC. Translation gives CATSDFLPTSRNEQFF.

V gene TRBV5-4 combines with J gene TRBJ2-7, with D perhaps TRBD1 (6 bases). Trimming took off 0 bases at V and 5 bases at J, with 12 bases between the two ends. This CDR3 has 14 amino acids. Germline values: CDR1 SGHNT, CDR2 YYREEE (reference sequence). The CDR3 protein is CASSLGQGSHEQYF. The CDR3 coding sequence is TGTGCCAGCAGCTTGGGGCAGGGGTCCCACGAGCAGTACTTC.

The rearrangement joins TRBV6-4 to TRBJ2-1; no reliable D call. The germline V gene has CDR1 MRHNA and CDR2 SNTAGT. The CDR3 is 16 amino acids. V lost 0 bases to trimming and J lost 1 base, with 10 bases between them. DNA of the CDR3: TGTGCCAGCAGTGACTCGAGCACCTATTCCTACAATGAGCAGTTCTTC. Translating it yields CASSDSSTYSYNEQFF.

The rearrangement links TRBV28 to TRBJ1-5; TRBD1 might be the D (6 bases). The CDR3 sequence is 15 residues long. Per germline, CDR1 MDHEN and CDR2 SYDVKM. Deletions cut 6 bases from V and 2 bases from J, with 14 bases between. The CDR3 region is CASSTRGYGNQPQHF. CDR3 DNA sequence: TGTGCCAGCAGCACCAGGGGCTACGGCAATCAGCCCCAGCATTTT.

This chain joins TRBV14 and TRBJ2-7, with D possibly matching TRBD2 (6 bases). CDR3 size: 14 residues. Trimming took off 4 bases at V and 2 bases at J, with 12 bases between the two ends. CDR1 and CDR2 (germline): SGHDN, FVKESK. The CDR3 sequence: CASSPGLPAYEQYF. For the CDR3, the DNA is TGTGCCAGCAGCCCGGGACTCCCCGCCTACGAGCAGTACTTC. The full variable domain, in which reference TRBV14 and TRBJ2-7 provide the parts outside the CDR3, is EAGVTQFPSHSVIEKGQTVTLRCDPISGHDNLYWYRRVMGKEIKFLLHFVKESKQDESGMPNNRFLAERTGGTYSTLKVQPAELEDSGVYFCASSPGLPAYEQYFGPGTRLTVT.

This chain connects TRBV27 to TRBJ2-7; D is tentatively TRBD1 or TRBD2 (5 bases each). From germline, CDR1 is MNHEY and CDR2 SMNVEV (reference sequence). V lost 2 bases and J lost 0, with 14 bases in between. The CDR3 is 16 amino acids. DNA of the CDR3: TGTGCCAGCAGTTTAAGAGGAAAGGGGAGCTCCTACGAGCAGTACTTC. Translation gives CASSLRGKGSSYEQYF.

The rearrangement links TRBV18 to TRBJ2-2; no clear D. The germline V gene encodes CDR1 KGHSH and CDR2 LQKENI. V was trimmed by 9 bases and J by 5 bases, leaving 13 bases between them. The CDR3 runs to 13 residues. The CDR3 loop is CASKTTETGELFF. The CDR3 nucleotides are TGTGCCAGTAAAACCACTGAGACCGGGGAGCTGTTTTTT.

This clone has a handful of counts. The chain uses TRBV6-2 or TRBV6-3 and TRBJ1-1, with D unresolved. Germline CDR1 MNHEY, CDR2 SVGEGT. Deletions cut 5 bases from V and 1 base from J, with 5 bases between. The CDR3 consists of 12 residues. The CDR3 DNA reads TGTGCCAGCAGTCTACCGAACACTGAAGCTTTCTTT. It codes for CASSLPNTEAFF.